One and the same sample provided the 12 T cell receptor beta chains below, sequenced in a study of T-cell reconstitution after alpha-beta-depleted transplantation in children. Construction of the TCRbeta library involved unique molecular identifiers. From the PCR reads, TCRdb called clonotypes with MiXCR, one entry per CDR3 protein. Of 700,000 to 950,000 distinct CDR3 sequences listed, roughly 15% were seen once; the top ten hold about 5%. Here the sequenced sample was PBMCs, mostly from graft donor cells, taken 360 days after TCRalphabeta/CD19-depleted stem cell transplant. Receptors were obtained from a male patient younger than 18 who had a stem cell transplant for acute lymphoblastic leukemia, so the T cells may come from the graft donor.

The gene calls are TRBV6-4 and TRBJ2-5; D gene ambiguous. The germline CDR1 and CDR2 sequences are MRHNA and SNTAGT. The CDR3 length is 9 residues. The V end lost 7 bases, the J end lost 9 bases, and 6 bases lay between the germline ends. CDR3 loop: CASTAAQYF. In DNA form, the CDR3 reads TGTGCCAGCACGGCGGCCCAGTACTTC.

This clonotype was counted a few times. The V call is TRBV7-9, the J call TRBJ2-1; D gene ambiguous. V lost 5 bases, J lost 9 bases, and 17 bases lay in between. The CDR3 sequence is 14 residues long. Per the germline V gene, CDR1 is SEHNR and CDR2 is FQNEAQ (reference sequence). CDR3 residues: CASSLPSPSGEQFF. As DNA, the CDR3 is TGTGCCAGCAGCCTACCCTCCCCGTCCGGTGAGCAGTTCTTC. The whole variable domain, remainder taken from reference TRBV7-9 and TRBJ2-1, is DTGVSQNPRHKITKRGQNVTFRCDPISEHNRLYWYRQTLGQGPEFLTYFQNEAQLEKSRLLSDRFSAERPKGSFSTLEIQRTEQGDSAMYLCASSLPSPSGEQFFGPGTRLTVL.

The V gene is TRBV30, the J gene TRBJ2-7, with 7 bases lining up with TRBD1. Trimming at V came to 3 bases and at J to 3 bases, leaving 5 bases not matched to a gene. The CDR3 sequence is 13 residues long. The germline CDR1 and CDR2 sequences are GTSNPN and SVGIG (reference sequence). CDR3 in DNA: TGTGCCTGGAGGTCCACAGGGGACTACGAGCAGTACTTC. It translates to CAWRSTGDYEQYF. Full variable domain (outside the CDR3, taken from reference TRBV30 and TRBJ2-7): SQTIHQWPATLVQPVGSPLSLECTVEGTSNPNLYWYRQAAGRGLQLLFYSVGIGQISSEVPQNLSASRPQDRQFILSSKKLLLSDSGFYLCAWRSTGDYEQYFGPGTRLTVT.

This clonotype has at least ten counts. CDR3 in amino acids: CASRWTQGYEQYF. CDR3 DNA: TGCGCCAGCAGATGGACGCAAGGATACGAGCAGTACTTC. The rearrangement links TRBV5-1 to TRBJ2-7; D gene ambiguous. V was clipped by 5 bases and J by 4 bases, with 13 bases between them. Germline V gives CDR1 SGHRS, CDR2 YFSETQ. This CDR3 spans 13 amino acids.

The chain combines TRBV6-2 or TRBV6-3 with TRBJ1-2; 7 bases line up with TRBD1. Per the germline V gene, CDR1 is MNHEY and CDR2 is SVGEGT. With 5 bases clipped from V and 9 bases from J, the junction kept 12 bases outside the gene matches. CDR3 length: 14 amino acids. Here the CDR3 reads CASSPADRVVSYTF. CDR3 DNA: TGTGCCAGCAGTCCAGCCGACAGGGTTGTGAGCTACACCTTC.

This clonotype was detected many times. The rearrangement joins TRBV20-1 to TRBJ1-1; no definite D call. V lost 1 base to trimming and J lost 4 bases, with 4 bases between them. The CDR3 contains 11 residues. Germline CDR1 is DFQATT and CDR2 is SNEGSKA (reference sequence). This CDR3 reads CSARGITEAFF. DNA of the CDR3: TGCAGTGCTAGAGGGATCACTGAAGCTTTCTTT.

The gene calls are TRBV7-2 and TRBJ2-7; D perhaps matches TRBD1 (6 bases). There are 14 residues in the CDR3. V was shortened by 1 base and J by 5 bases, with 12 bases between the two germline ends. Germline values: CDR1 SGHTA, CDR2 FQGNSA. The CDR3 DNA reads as TGTGCCAGCAGCTTAGGCCAGGGGAACAACGAGCAGTACTTC. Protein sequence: CASSLGQGNNEQYF.

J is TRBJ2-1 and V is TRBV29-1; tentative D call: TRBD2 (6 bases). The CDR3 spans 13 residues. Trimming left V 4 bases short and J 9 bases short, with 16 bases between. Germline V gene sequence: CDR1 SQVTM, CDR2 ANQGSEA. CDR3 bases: TGCAGCGTTGCCCCGGGAGTTTCAATTGAGCAGTTCTTC. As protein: CSVAPGVSIEQFF.

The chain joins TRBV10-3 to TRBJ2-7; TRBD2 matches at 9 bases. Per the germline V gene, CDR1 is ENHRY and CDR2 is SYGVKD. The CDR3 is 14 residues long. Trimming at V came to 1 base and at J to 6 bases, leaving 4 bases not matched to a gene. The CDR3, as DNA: TGTGCCATCAGTGAGTTAGAACTAGCGGGCGAGCAGTACTTC. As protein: CAISELELAGEQYF.

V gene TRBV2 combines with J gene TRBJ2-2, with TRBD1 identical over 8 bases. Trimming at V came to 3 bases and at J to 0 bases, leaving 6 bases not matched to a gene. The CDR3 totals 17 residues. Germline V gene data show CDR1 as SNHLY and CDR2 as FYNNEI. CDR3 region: CASSDFRGLANTGELFF. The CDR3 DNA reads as TGTGCCAGCAGTGATTTCAGGGGGCTCGCGAACACCGGGGAGCTGTTTTTT.

CDR3 bases: TGTGCCAGCAGTTTCCTGCTGGAGGGGAATGAGCAGTTCTTC. Its translation is CASSFLLEGNEQFF. The chain has TRBV27 and TRBJ2-1; D may be TRBD2 (6 bases). Germline V gene data show CDR1 as MNHEY and CDR2 as SMNVEV (reference sequence). The germline V and J ends were trimmed by 3 bases and 7 bases, with 13 bases remaining between them. The CDR3 totals 14 residues.

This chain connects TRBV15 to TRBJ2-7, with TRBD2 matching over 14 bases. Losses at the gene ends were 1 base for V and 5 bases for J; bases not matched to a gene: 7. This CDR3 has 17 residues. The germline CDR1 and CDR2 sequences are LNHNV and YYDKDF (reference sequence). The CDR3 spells CATSRGGTSGSFHEQYF. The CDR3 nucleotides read TGTGCCACCAGCAGAGGGGGGACTAGCGGGAGTTTTCACGAGCAGTACTTC.